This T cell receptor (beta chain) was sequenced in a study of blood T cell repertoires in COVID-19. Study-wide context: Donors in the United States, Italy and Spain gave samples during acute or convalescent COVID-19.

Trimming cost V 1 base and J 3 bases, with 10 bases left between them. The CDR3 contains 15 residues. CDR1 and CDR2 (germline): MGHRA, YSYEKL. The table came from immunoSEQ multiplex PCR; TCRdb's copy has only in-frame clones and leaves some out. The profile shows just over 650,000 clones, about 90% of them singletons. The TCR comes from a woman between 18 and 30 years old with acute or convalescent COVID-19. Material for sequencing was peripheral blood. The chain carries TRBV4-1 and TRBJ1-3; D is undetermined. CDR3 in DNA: TGCGCCAGCAGCCAAGGTCGGGGAGTTGGAAACACCATATATTTT. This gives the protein CASSQGRGVGNTIYF.